The TCR beta chain described here comes from a study of vaccination effects on CD4 cells after COVID-19. With regard to this clone: Its antigen remains unknown.

Germline CDR1 reads LNHDA; CDR2 reads SQIVND (reference sequence). The ends were cut back, 5 bases at V and 5 bases at J, with 12 bases in the middle. The CDR3 length is 13 residues. Study-level findings and limits: Vaccine- and infection-induced clones showed marked clonal contraction late following vaccination.

The method was immunoSEQ multiplex PCR; TCRdb's version includes in-frame clones alone and lacks a portion of them. This table has roughly 24,000 clones, 76% appearing once. Sequencing was preceded by expansion of antigen-specific CD4+ T cells with viral peptide pools in the ViraFEST assay. Scientists isolated CD4+ T cells after a roughly nine-day culture period ended. The person had PCR-confirmed SARS-CoV-2 infection between March and December 2020. Wells containing 1.5 million to 2.5 million PBMC each were cultured with roughly 10 IU/ml IL-2 and approximately 10 ug/ml peptides. The authors replaced half the medium with IL-2 medium on days 3 and 7.

The sequenced sample was CD4+ T cells from PBMCs cultured with SARS-CoV-2 spike peptides, obtained before COVID-19 vaccination. This receptor was taken from a human donor who had a prior SARS-CoV-2 infection. This chain connects TRBV19 to TRBJ1-2; a weak D match, TRBD1 (6 bases). The CDR3 coding sequence is TGTGCCAGTAGTCCCGGGGGGCTTTATGGCTACACCTTC. As protein: CASSPGGLYGYTF.